This T cell receptor beta chain was sequenced during a study of cytomegalovirus exposure and HLA in healthy donors (TCRdb year 2017). General notes on the study: In an earlier analysis of fewer than 750 of the donors, less than 350 Gb of sequence data and 117 million unique TCR beta sequences from about 179 million T cells were reported. An early release that covered fewer than 800 HLA-typed donors contained approximately 300 gigabases of sequencing data and around 80 million unique TCR sequences. Of the roughly 400 genotyped donors, over 65% fell in the genetic ancestry cluster associated with self-reported Caucasian donors. The study aimed to test whether signatures of past pathogen exposure could be identified by cataloging public T cell receptors. The T cell repertoires of under 750 subjects were profiled by immunosequencing and related to cytomegalovirus serostatus. Along with the roughly 700-subject first cohort, a separate validation cohort of over a hundred different subjects was used. High-throughput TCR immunosequencing, statistical association of individual TCRs with disease status, and machine learning were combined to predict cytomegalovirus infection status. In a later analysis, previously published TCR beta repertoires from 600 to 850 donors were re-analyzed and high-resolution HLA genotyping was added so that TCR occurrence patterns could be studied. In the later analysis, no new phenotypic data were used to find candidate immune exposures; instead, reliance was placed on TCR beta sequences and their occurrence across donors. To decide whether each TCR beta V gene segment behaved as functional or pseudogenic, an earlier analysis of some 540 of the donors relied on high-throughput TCR beta sequencing. Donor age, sex, ethnicity and CMV serostatus were compiled together with the repertoire data. A later genetic analysis used genome-wide SNP genotypes for about 60% of the roughly 700 donors, treating that subset as a discovery cohort. Every discovery cohort repertoire had been produced on one sequencing platform. HLA typing included class I and class II loci at four-digit resolution. Typing coverage varied by locus: about 620-630 donors for A, B, C, DRB1 and DQB1; more than 500 for DQA1; 606 for DPA1; roughly 450 for DPB1. Because of strong linkage in the cohort, five DR-DQ haplotypes were treated as single units for association and clustering. Among about 400 genotyped donors of the cohort, an average of around 250,000 unique TCR beta nucleotide sequences was sequenced per donor, of which 15% to 20% were non-productive.

To prepare the library, the immunoSEQ multiplex PCR assay was applied. For the multiplex PCR, a mixture combining 60 forward primers for TCR Vbeta segments and 13 reverse primers for TCR Jbeta segments was used. The CDR3 region of rearranged TCR beta genes was amplified from genomic DNA with a multiplex PCR assay. The amplified TCR beta libraries were sequenced on the Illumina HiSeq System as 87-base-pair reads. Under the source paper's analysis protocol: A later analysis tallied 75 million to 85 million unique TCR beta chains across the 640 or so repertoires, and approximately 12 million of those chains were shared by two or more donors. Raw reads were error-corrected and collapsed into unique sequences with a nearest-neighbor algorithm that merged closely related sequences to remove PCR and sequencing errors. V, D and J gene segments were assigned by aligning CDR3 sequences to IMGT reference sequences. For a sequence to be retained, a match of at least six nucleotides was required to both a V gene segment and a J gene segment. A rearrangement was called productive if the CDR3 had no stop codons and remained in frame with V and J, and every other rearrangement was called non-productive. CDR3 was defined according to IMGT convention as the region running from the second conserved V-encoded cysteine to the conserved J-encoded phenylalanine. In an earlier analysis of more than 550 of the donors, sequences lacking an unambiguous match to a single V gene segment were excluded. An earlier analysis of fewer than 650 of the donors classified V segments as functional when productive rearrangements were above 56.7% and as segregating when the standard deviation between donors was above 5%. A statistical classification framework was built to diagnose cytomegalovirus status from the catalog of TCR beta chain sequences. V and J gene assignment, in a later analysis, came from comparing TCR nucleotide sequences with IMGT/GENE-DB human TR gene sequences. Using the TCRdist pipeline, a later analysis assigned CDR3 sequences along with most-parsimonious VDJ recombination scenarios. In a later analysis, every TCR beta chain was defined by the combination of its CDR3 amino acid sequence and its V-gene family, and reads without a unique V-gene family were dropped. To address suspected cross-contamination and a sequencing artifact, a later analysis removed several hundred highly shared, low-generation-probability nucleotide sequences. For each public chain, a later analysis derived a clonal expansion index from normalized ranks of inferred template counts within each repertoire. Generation probabilities in a later analysis came from a VDJ recombination model fitted to out-of-frame rearrangements, and those results were checked against IGoR. A later analysis scored TCR-TCR, TCR-HLA and TCR-CMV co-occurrence with hypergeometric tests, applying a repertoire-size bias correction to TCR pairs. To estimate false discovery rates, a later analysis permuted the HLA or CMV assignments 20 times. A later analysis grouped co-occurring TCRs with DBSCAN, adding TCRdist sequence similarity when clustering within HLA-allele-positive subsets. Co-occurrence clustering excluded repertoires with fewer than 30,000 or more than 120,000 public chains, plus five with anomalous nucleotide sharing. TCRdb carries this immuneACCESS record with in-frame sequences only. Its versions omit some clonotypes, under half of them owing to an unresolved V gene in the studies checked, with the rest unexplained. V and J calls and clone size follow that table, whereas D and trimming were derived from the DNA. In this sample the table shows some 150,000 clones, approximately 82% of which occur a single time. The top ten clones comprise roughly 1.4% of the sample.

Beyond this particular receptor, the publication reports: In a later analysis, most CMV-associated TCR beta chains were found to appear HLA-restricted, with HLA associations seemingly driven largely by CMV exposure. Seventeen rarely observed V segments, including chromosome 9 orphons, were excluded from the earlier analysis of almost 600 of the donors because counts were too low. Correlated functional status among segregating V segments might be attributable to linkage disequilibrium, but an unknown experimental factor could not be ruled out. While some public TCRs were present in many individuals, most TCR sequences turned up only very rarely across donors. In an earlier analysis of some 540 of the donors, most TCR beta V segments appeared in productive rearrangements about 87% or about 30% of the time, broadly matching IMGT annotations. Because some donors lacked HLA typing at each locus, the association tests relied only on the typed subset. A further reported finding was that TCR beta sequences accurately predicted the HLA-A and HLA-B alleles for most subjects in the first cohort. The classifier was reported to diagnose cytomegalovirus status with high specificity and sensitivity in both the original cohort and the validation cohort. A later genetic analysis associated a missense DCLRE1C variant with V-gene and J-gene trimming of TCR beta chains, and an independent cohort replicated the association. In a later analysis, the rate of TCR association differed among HLA loci, with DRB1 alleles having the most associated TCRs and HLA-C alleles having the fewest. In vitro tests confirmed that three of the cytomegalovirus-associated TCR beta chains recognize cytomegalovirus antigens. According to a later analysis, parvovirus B19, influenza, CMV and Epstein-Barr virus appeared linked to several top co-occurrence clusters. The only immune exposure information available for the cohort was CMV serostatus. In a later genetic analysis, fewer N-insertions in productive TCRs were reported among donors in an Asian-associated ancestry cluster than the 666-donor mean. A cluster of highly shared sequence variants was judged likely to be a technical artifact of the sequencing pipeline. In the study, around 150 TCR beta chains were listed as associated with cytomegalovirus. Specific HLA alleles were associated with roughly 16,000 TCR beta sequences at a false discovery rate of 0.05 in a later analysis. Compared with equally common non-associated chains, HLA-associated TCR beta chains in a later analysis were more clonally expanded and had lower generation probabilities. Sequencing depth was assumed to be roughly uniform across donors in the presence/absence analyses, though that assumption may not hold. The 87-base-pair reads could not distinguish some IMGT-functional V segments, including TRBV6-2 and TRBV6-3, so those segments were excluded. Only TCR beta chains were sequenced in this cohort, and the absence of alpha or paired-chain data limited detectable features. The authors suggested that the approach could potentially be generalized to other disease states and immunological phenotypes. Assigning TCR associations to individual alleles was difficult when HLA alleles, especially DR and DQ, strongly co-occurred.

The CDR1 and CDR2 encoded by the germline V gene (reference sequence) are SEHNR and FQNEAQ. The CDR3 numbers 15 residues from cysteine through phenylalanine. The retained sequence is limited to the CDR3, 45 bases, with the frame set at the first base. The junction carries 19 bases between V and J, which are trimmed by 8 bases and 4 bases respectively. In the case of this clone: Its specific antigen is unknown. The sample holds no much larger clone one base away, and base qualities are not on file.

The cohort consisted of 650 to 850 healthy bone marrow donors. At the time of sampling, every cohort member was nominally healthy, though immune exposures that went unrecorded were likely present. The donor tested CMV seronegative, placing the donor among the approximately 400 seronegative members of the cohort. Each donor provided a peripheral blood sample, and peripheral blood mononuclear cells were used for TCR beta sequencing. Genomic DNA was extracted from the blood cell samples with the Qiagen DNeasy Blood Extraction Kit. Sequenced input: PBMCs. The chain joins TRBV7-9 to TRBJ2-3; matching of 6 bases hints at TRBD2 as the D gene. This receptor was obtained from a man aged 40-49 years in good health and CMV-seronegative. CDR3 reads: CASGKREEDPDTQYF. The nucleotides read TGTGCCAGCGGCAAAAGGGAGGAGGATCCAGATACGCAGTATTTT.